This T cell receptor beta chain derives from a study of blood T cells in healthy people across ages. Study background: About one barcoded TCR beta cDNA was captured per two T cells. General study points: Relative to aged donors, long-lived donors carried more naive CD4+ cells and displayed higher diversity. Calculation of diversity from one million T cells yielded estimates considered to be underestimates.

The CDR3 loop spans 15 amino acids. Trimming left V 6 bases short and J 5 bases short, with 20 bases between. From germline, CDR1 is ENHRY and CDR2 SYGVKD. With regard to this clonotype: Its antigen is not identified.

A second PCR, run for about 7 to 11 cycles, used a sample-barcoded 5' primer plus a J-beta primer mix. Through a template-switch adaptor with 12 random nucleotides, each cDNA molecule received a tag. TCRdb processed the 5' RACE reads anew with MiXCR; each CDR3 protein has one entry. In the table there are about 1,500,000 distinct CDR3 sequences, 40% to 50% of which are singletons. The sequence came from a woman between 18 and 30 years old in good health. The rearrangement uses TRBV10-3 and TRBJ2-7; D might be TRBD1 or TRBD2, each matching 5 bases. The sample comprised blood. DNA of the CDR3: TGTGCCATCAGGGGGACGGGGCAGGGTCGGAACGAGCAGTACTTC. Translated, it gives CAIRGTGQGRNEQYF.